The 13 T cell receptor beta chains presented below share a single source sample, sequenced in a study of spatial heterogeneity in lung cancer. Regarding time point: sample taken at primary tumor resection. From the 5' RACE reads, TCRdb called clonotypes with MiXCR, one entry per CDR3 protein. This sample has roughly 80,000 distinct CDR3 sequences, with around 7.3% found just once. Sequencing used PBMCs, obtained at surgery. Source of these receptors: a male donor with early-stage non-small cell lung cancer.

The chain combines TRBV7-2 with TRBJ1-2, with TRBD1 identical over 7 bases. The V gene end was trimmed by 5 bases and the J gene end by 5 bases; junction bases not matched to a gene: 8. Germline assignment: CDR1 SGHTA and CDR2 FQGNSA. This CDR3 has 14 residues. The CDR3 sequence: CASSLDRPLYGYTF. The CDR3 DNA reads TGTGCCAGCAGCCTGGACAGGCCCTTATATGGCTACACCTTC.

The chain joins TRBV7-2 to TRBJ2-7, with D tentatively TRBD2 (5 bases). Trimming left V 1 base short and J 6 bases short, with 13 bases between. Per germline, CDR1 SGHTA and CDR2 FQGNSA. The CDR3 sequence is 14 residues long. For the CDR3, the DNA is TGTGCCAGCAGCTTAGGGCCCCTCGAGGGCGAGCAGTACTTC. Amino acids: CASSLGPLEGEQYF.

This clonotype was picked up many times. The J gene is TRBJ2-3, the V gene TRBV29-1; either TRBD1 or TRBD2 may fit D (6 bases each). The CDR3 has 13 amino acids. The V end lost 4 bases, the J end lost 3 bases, and 11 bases lay between the germline ends. Germline CDR1 and CDR2: SQVTM and ANQGSEA. The CDR3 DNA reads TGCAGCGTTGGGGCGGGGACAACAGATACGCAGTATTTT. Residues: CSVGAGTTDTQYF.

The V and J genes are TRBV2 and TRBJ1-2; D may be TRBD1 (5 bases). Germline V gene sequence: CDR1 SNHLY, CDR2 FYNNEI. V was trimmed by 7 bases and J by 3 bases, leaving 15 bases between them. CDR3 length: 14 residues. The chain's CDR3 is CASNRDGGDYGYTF. The CDR3, as DNA: TGTGCCAGCAATCGGGACGGAGGGGACTATGGCTACACCTTC.

This clonotype was seen only once. V usage is TRBV24-1 and J usage is TRBJ2-7; D gene ambiguous. CDR1 and CDR2 (germline): KGHDR, SFDVKD. The V end lost 9 bases, the J end lost 6 bases, and 14 bases lay between the germline ends. The length of the CDR3 is 12 residues. The CDR3 reads CATFQLDPEQYF. In DNA form, the CDR3 reads TGTGCCACCTTCCAACTCGATCCCGAGCAGTACTTC.

This chain connects TRBV27 to TRBJ1-2; 7 bases are shared with TRBD1. The CDR3 extends over 14 amino acids. V lost 6 bases and J lost 5; bases outside the gene matches: 9. CDR1 is MNHEY, CDR2 SMNVEV, per germline (reference sequence). CDR3 in amino acids: CASSRGGAGYGYTF. CDR3 sequence (DNA): TGTGCCAGCAGCCGAGGGGGCGCCGGATATGGCTACACCTTC.

The sample holds a few counts of this clonotype. CDR3 loop: CASSQLGTSGSHEQFF. Written as DNA, the CDR3 is TGTGCCAGCTCCCAACTAGGGACTAGCGGGAGCCATGAGCAGTTCTTC. This chain connects TRBV12-3 or TRBV12-4 to TRBJ2-1; 14 bases are shared with TRBD2. V lost 8 bases, J lost 8 bases, and 11 bases stayed unmatched. The CDR3 loop spans 16 amino acids.

This clonotype was picked up many times. CDR3 DNA: TGTGCCAGCAGCCTGACAGGGTTGATTGAAAAACTGTTTTTT. Its translation is CASSLTGLIEKLFF. This chain joins TRBV5-5 and TRBJ1-4, with 7 bases lining up with TRBD1. V was clipped by 4 bases and J by 7 bases; unmatched bases: 7. The germline gives CDR1 SGHKS, CDR2 YYEKEE (reference sequence). CDR3 length: 14 amino acids.

The rearrangement links TRBV7-2 to TRBJ1-5, with 7 bases aligning to TRBD1. V lost 5 bases, J lost 4 bases, and 8 bases stayed unmatched. CDR3 length: 15 residues. The germline V gene has CDR1 SGHTA and CDR2 FQGNSA. CDR3 sequence reads: CASSRYRGPNQPQHF. DNA of the CDR3: TGTGCCAGCAGCCGCTACAGGGGACCTAATCAGCCCCAGCATTTT.

This clonotype was counted ten times or more. The V call is TRBV10-3, the J call TRBJ1-4, with D unresolved. The CDR3 runs 12 residues. The V and J ends lost 5 bases and 8 bases respectively, with 9 bases between them. Germline CDR1 reads ENHRY; CDR2 reads SYGVKD. The CDR3 is CAISQNGEKLFF. Written as DNA, the CDR3 is TGTGCCATCAGTCAAAATGGGGAAAAACTGTTTTTT.

This clonotype showed up many times. This sequence joins TRBV20-1 and TRBJ2-7, with a possible D match to TRBD2 (6 bases). With 0 bases removed from V and 2 bases from J, the gap between germline ends came to 11 bases. Germline CDR1 and CDR2: DFQATT and SNEGSKA (reference sequence). This CDR3 has 14 residues. The CDR3 sequence is CSARDPRGAYEQYF. In DNA form, the CDR3 reads TGCAGTGCTAGAGATCCCCGCGGGGCCTACGAGCAGTACTTC.

The table lists this clonotype with many counts. The V and J genes are TRBV6-2 or TRBV6-3 and TRBJ2-2; D not certain. V gave up 4 bases and J gave up 0 bases, with 6 bases separating them. There are 14 residues in the CDR3. The germline gives CDR1 MNHEY, CDR2 SVGEGT. The CDR3 sequence: CASSSPANTGELFF. In DNA form, the CDR3 reads TGTGCCAGCAGTTCCCCGGCGAACACCGGGGAGCTGTTTTTT.

This clonotype was counted only a few times. The CDR3 protein is CASTVGSDTEAFF. The CDR3 nucleotides are TGCGCCAGCACGGTAGGGAGCGACACTGAAGCTTTCTTT. The chain combines TRBV5-1 with TRBJ1-1; D remains ambiguous. The CDR3 runs to 13 residues. V dropped 6 bases and J dropped 3 bases, with 12 bases sitting between them. CDR1 SGHRS and CDR2 YFSETQ come from the germline V gene.